Listed below are T cell receptor beta chains from one sample, sequenced in a study of cytomegalovirus exposure and HLA in healthy donors. Only in-frame clones appear in the TCRdb table, and some are missing; sequencing was by immunoSEQ multiplex PCR. The sample includes about 140,000 clones, over 75% of them seen just once. Source material: PBMCs. These receptors all come from a man aged 50 to 59 in good health and CMV-seronegative. CDR3s include the opening cysteine and the closing phenylalanine or tryptophan. A D gene is named only where the DNA matches it firmly. The listing skips clone size in some rows; elsewhere it reads once, few, many or a size class.

v_call	d_call	cdr3_length	clone_size	j_call	cdr3_aa	cdr3_nt
TRBV4-1	.	16	once	TRBJ2-7	CASSQEGGGPSYEQYF	TGCGCCAGCAGCCAAGAGGGCGGGGGCCCCTCCTACGAGCAGTACTTC
TRBV13	TRBD1	15	once	TRBJ1-2	CASSKGQGGGYGYTF	TGTGCCAGCAGCAAAGGACAGGGTGGGGGCTATGGCTACACCTTC
TRBV9	.	16	.	TRBJ1-5	CASSPGRGDSNQPQHF	TGTGCCAGCAGCCCAGGAAGGGGCGATAGCAATCAGCCCCAGCATTTT
TRBV6-4	.	13	.	TRBJ1-5	CASSSTENQPQHF	TGTGCCAGCAGTTCAACAGAGAATCAGCCCCAGCATTTT
TRBV5-1	.	13	.	TRBJ2-1	CASSLAVANEQFF	TGCGCCAGCAGCTTGGCGGTTGCGAATGAGCAGTTCTTC
TRBV6-5	TRBD1	15	once	TRBJ1-4	CASRKGGFGTEKLFF	TGTGCCAGCAGAAAAGGGGGCTTCGGTACTGAAAAACTGTTTTTT
TRBV7-3	.	11	.	TRBJ1-1	CASRLGTEAFF	TGTGCCAGCAGACTCGGGACTGAAGCTTTCTTT
TRBV5-1	.	13	once	TRBJ2-5	CASSPGGGETQYF	TGCGCCAGCAGCCCGGGCGGAGGGGAGACCCAGTACTTC
TRBV19	.	15	few	TRBJ2-1	CASSRTSSVYNEQFF	TGTGCCAGTAGCCGAACTAGCTCGGTCTACAATGAGCAGTTCTTC
TRBV5-1	TRBD1	15	.	TRBJ1-1	CASSLDGTGLSEAFF	TGCGCCAGCAGCTTGGACGGGACAGGGCTTTCTGAAGCTTTCTTT
TRBV21-1	.	18	.	TRBJ1-5	CASSKESRDRGKDQPQHF	TGTGCCAGCAGCAAAGAGTCGAGGGACAGGGGCAAGGATCAGCCCCAGCATTTT
TRBV15	TRBD2	16	.	TRBJ2-3	CATSRKLAGDTDTQYF	TGTGCCACCAGCAGGAAGCTAGCGGGGGACACAGATACGCAGTATTTT
TRBV5-1	TRBD2	14	.	TRBJ2-3	CASKREGLTDTQYF	TGCGCCAGCAAGAGGGAGGGCCTCACAGATACGCAGTATTTT
TRBV28	TRBD1	17	.	TRBJ1-3	CASRTRQGRDSGNTIYF	TGTGCCAGCAGAACCAGACAGGGAAGAGACTCTGGAAACACCATATATTTT
TRBV30	TRBD1	15	.	TRBJ1-2	CAWSAKGQGFYGYTF	TGTGCCTGGAGTGCCAAGGGACAGGGGTTCTATGGCTACACCTTC
TRBV14	.	15	few	TRBJ1-6	CASSQEGQGNSPLHF	TGTGCCAGCAGCCAAGAAGGGCAGGGGAATTCACCCCTCCACTTT